This T cell receptor (beta chain) was identified during a study of blood T cell repertoires in COVID-19. Sequencing was performed with immunoSEQ multiplex PCR; in TCRdb, only in-frame clones are kept and a portion is missing. This sample carries 250,000 to 350,000 clones, more than 70% of them seen once, and the ten largest clones take 1.6%. V was cut by 2 bases and J by 11 bases, with 10 bases left in between. Germline CDR1 and CDR2: SEHNR and FQNEAQ (reference sequence). The CDR3 is made up of 13 amino acids. The source of this sequence is a woman aged 50 to 60 with acute or convalescent COVID-19. V and J are TRBV7-9 and TRBJ1-6; no firm D call. The sample taken for sequencing was peripheral blood. The CDR3 DNA reads TGTGCCAGCAGCTTACTAACTACGGCACCCCTCCACTTT. It codes for CASSLLTTAPLHF.